The 3 T cell receptor beta chains given below trace back to one sample, sequenced in a study of T cell changes during pregnancy in multiple sclerosis. Assay used: immunoSEQ multiplex PCR; TCRdb lists only in-frame clones, some missing. Of approximately 34,000 clones in the sample, about 92% were seen once. Sequenced here: CD4+ T cells from peripheral blood mononuclear cells, sampled after pregnancy. The receptors were sampled from a female donor with multiple sclerosis, enrolled in a pregnancy study.

V gene TRBV2 combines with J gene TRBJ2-2; D gene ambiguous. Deletions cut 8 bases from V and 6 bases from J, with 13 bases between. The CDR3 covers 13 residues. CDR1 is SNHLY, CDR2 FYNNEI, per germline. CDR3 protein: CASCRRQAGELFF. The CDR3 DNA is TGTGCCAGCTGTCGCAGGCAAGCCGGGGAGCTGTTTTTT. The variable domain in full, with the rest retrieved from reference TRBV2 and TRBJ2-2, is EPEVTQTPSHQVTQMGQEVILRCVPISNHLYFYWYRQILGQKVEFLVSFYNNEISEKSEIFDDQFSVERPDGSNFTLKIRSTKLEDSAMYFCASCRRQAGELFFGEGSRLTVL.

This chain connects TRBV11-2 to TRBJ2-3; TRBD2 agrees at 15 bases. Germline trimming cut 1 base from V and 5 bases from J; bases unmatched to any gene: 4. The germline V gene has CDR1 SGHAT and CDR2 FQNNGV. This CDR3 is built from 17 residues. The DNA of the CDR3 is TGTGCCAGCAGCTTAGGGGGACTAGCGGGAGGCGGAGATACGCAGTATTTT. It translates to CASSLGGLAGGGDTQYF.

V is TRBV28 and J is TRBJ1-2; maybe TRBD1 (6 bases). Germline CDR1 and CDR2: MDHEN and SYDVKM. The V end lost 8 bases, the J end lost 3 bases, and 13 bases lay between the germline ends. The CDR3 spans 13 residues. CDR3 in amino acids: CASQDSYDYGYTF. The CDR3 nucleotides read TGTGCCAGCCAGGACAGCTACGACTATGGCTACACCTTC.